The 8 T cell receptor beta chains presented below share a single source sample, sequenced in a study of blood T cell repertoires in COVID-19. Data came from immunoSEQ multiplex PCR; TCRdb stores just in-frame clones and leaves some out. There are more than 300,000 clones in the sample; about 82% occur only once, and 1.5% to 2% lies in the top ten. The sequencing input was peripheral blood. These receptors were collected from a woman aged 45-59 years with acute or convalescent COVID-19.

V is TRBV7-2 and J is TRBJ1-5; maybe TRBD1 (6 bases). The CDR3 covers 14 residues. V dropped 5 bases and J dropped 4 bases, with 12 bases sitting between them. Germline V CDR1 and CDR2: SGHTA, FQGNSA. CDR3 in amino acids: CASSPQGRNQPQHF. The CDR3 DNA reads as TGTGCCAGCAGCCCCCAGGGGCGGAATCAGCCCCAGCATTTT.

This clone was picked up one time. J is TRBJ2-2 and V is TRBV28; D might be TRBD1 (6 bases). Looked up from germline, CDR1 is MDHEN and CDR2 is SYDVKM. The length of the CDR3 is 15 residues. Trimming shortened V by 10 bases and J by 7 bases, and 22 bases separated the two germline ends. The CDR3: CATLNGGASGGELFF. The CDR3 nucleotides are TGTGCCACCTTAAATGGGGGCGCTTCGGGCGGGGAGCTGTTTTTT.

The chain couples TRBV5-1 to TRBJ2-7; 9 bases align to TRBD1. The CDR3 length is 14 residues. Germline CDR1 reads SGHRS; CDR2 reads YFSETQ. V was clipped by 5 bases and J by 3 bases; unmatched bases: 6. CDR3 in amino acids: CASRDGTGIYEQYF. The CDR3 DNA is TGCGCCAGCAGAGACGGGACAGGGATCTACGAGCAGTACTTC.

This clone was recorded a few times. The V call is TRBV9, the J call TRBJ2-7; possibly TRBD2 for D (6 bases). This CDR3 is built from 14 residues. V lost 0 bases and J 2 bases, leaving 9 bases between the germline ends. The germline V gene encodes CDR1 SGDLS and CDR2 YYNGEE. CDR3 sequence: CASSVGASAYEQYF. The CDR3 DNA follows: TGTGCCAGCAGCGTAGGAGCTAGCGCCTACGAGCAGTACTTC. The full variable domain, completed using reference TRBV9 and TRBJ2-7, is DSGVTQTPKHLITATGQRVTLRCSPRSGDLSVYWYQQSLDQGLQFLIQYYNGEERAKGNILERFSAQQFPDLHSELNLSSLELGDSALYFCASSVGASAYEQYFGPGTRLTVT.

This chain links TRBV7-2 with TRBJ2-5; D may be TRBD1 (5 bases). The CDR3 runs to 15 residues. V lost 5 bases to trimming and J lost 5 bases, with 18 bases between them. Germline CDR1 and CDR2: SGHTA and FQGNSA. This CDR3 reads CASSPPTVGGETQYF. The CDR3 nucleotides read TGTGCCAGCAGCCCACCGACAGTGGGTGGGGAGACCCAGTACTTC.

The rearrangement joins TRBV28 to TRBJ1-3, with TRBD1 matching over 7 bases. J lost 0 bases, V lost 6 bases, and 5 bases had no gene match. This CDR3 contains 15 residues. Germline-derived CDR1 and CDR2 are MDHEN and SYDVKM. CDR3: CASRPGGVSGNTIYF. In DNA form, the CDR3 reads TGTGCCAGCAGACCAGGGGGAGTCTCTGGAAACACCATATATTTT.

The chain has TRBV2 and TRBJ1-1, with D unresolved. Trimming took off 8 bases at V and 1 base at J, with 20 bases between the two ends. The CDR3 extends over 16 amino acids. Germline V gives CDR1 SNHLY, CDR2 FYNNEI. The CDR3 DNA follows: TGTGCCAGCCAAGACGCCGACGGCACAGCGAACACTGAAGCTTTCTTT. It specifies CASQDADGTANTEAFF.

This sequence joins TRBV7-8 and TRBJ1-5, with D possibly TRBD1 on 5 matching bases. V was cut by 1 base and J by 6 bases, with 13 bases left in between. Germline V gene lookup returns CDR1 SGHVS and CDR2 FQNEAQ. This CDR3 has 15 residues. CDR3 residues: CASSLGGRAGQPQHF. As DNA, the CDR3 is TGTGCCAGCAGCTTAGGGGGCAGGGCCGGTCAGCCCCAGCATTTT.